This TCR beta chain was sequenced for a study of cytomegalovirus exposure and HLA in healthy donors. PCR primers comprised 60 Vbeta and 13 Jbeta primers. Methods used by the authors: Counted up in a later analysis, unique TCR beta chains came to some 72 million, with around 11 million shared. The assay was immunoSEQ multiplex PCR, and TCRdb's table has in-frame clones only and misses some. V, J and clone size derive from that table, while D and trimming were established from the DNA sequence. In the table there are hundreds of thousands of clones, about 79% of which are singletons. The study's findings and limits: Earlier findings revealed that most TCR beta V segments proved productive either about 87% or about 30% of the time.

The germline CDR1 and CDR2 sequences are KGHSH and LQKENI. V shed 6 bases and J shed 5 bases, with 10 bases lying between them. The CDR3 is made up of 12 amino acids. Comments on this clone: The antigen is undetermined.

The sample consisted of PBMCs. This chain uses TRBV18 with TRBJ2-5, with D possibly being TRBD1 (5 bases). The TCR comes from a male donor in good health and CMV-seronegative. In nucleotides, the CDR3 is TGTGCCAGCTCTCCCAGGGTGGAGACCCAGTACTTC. Its protein is CASSPRVETQYF.